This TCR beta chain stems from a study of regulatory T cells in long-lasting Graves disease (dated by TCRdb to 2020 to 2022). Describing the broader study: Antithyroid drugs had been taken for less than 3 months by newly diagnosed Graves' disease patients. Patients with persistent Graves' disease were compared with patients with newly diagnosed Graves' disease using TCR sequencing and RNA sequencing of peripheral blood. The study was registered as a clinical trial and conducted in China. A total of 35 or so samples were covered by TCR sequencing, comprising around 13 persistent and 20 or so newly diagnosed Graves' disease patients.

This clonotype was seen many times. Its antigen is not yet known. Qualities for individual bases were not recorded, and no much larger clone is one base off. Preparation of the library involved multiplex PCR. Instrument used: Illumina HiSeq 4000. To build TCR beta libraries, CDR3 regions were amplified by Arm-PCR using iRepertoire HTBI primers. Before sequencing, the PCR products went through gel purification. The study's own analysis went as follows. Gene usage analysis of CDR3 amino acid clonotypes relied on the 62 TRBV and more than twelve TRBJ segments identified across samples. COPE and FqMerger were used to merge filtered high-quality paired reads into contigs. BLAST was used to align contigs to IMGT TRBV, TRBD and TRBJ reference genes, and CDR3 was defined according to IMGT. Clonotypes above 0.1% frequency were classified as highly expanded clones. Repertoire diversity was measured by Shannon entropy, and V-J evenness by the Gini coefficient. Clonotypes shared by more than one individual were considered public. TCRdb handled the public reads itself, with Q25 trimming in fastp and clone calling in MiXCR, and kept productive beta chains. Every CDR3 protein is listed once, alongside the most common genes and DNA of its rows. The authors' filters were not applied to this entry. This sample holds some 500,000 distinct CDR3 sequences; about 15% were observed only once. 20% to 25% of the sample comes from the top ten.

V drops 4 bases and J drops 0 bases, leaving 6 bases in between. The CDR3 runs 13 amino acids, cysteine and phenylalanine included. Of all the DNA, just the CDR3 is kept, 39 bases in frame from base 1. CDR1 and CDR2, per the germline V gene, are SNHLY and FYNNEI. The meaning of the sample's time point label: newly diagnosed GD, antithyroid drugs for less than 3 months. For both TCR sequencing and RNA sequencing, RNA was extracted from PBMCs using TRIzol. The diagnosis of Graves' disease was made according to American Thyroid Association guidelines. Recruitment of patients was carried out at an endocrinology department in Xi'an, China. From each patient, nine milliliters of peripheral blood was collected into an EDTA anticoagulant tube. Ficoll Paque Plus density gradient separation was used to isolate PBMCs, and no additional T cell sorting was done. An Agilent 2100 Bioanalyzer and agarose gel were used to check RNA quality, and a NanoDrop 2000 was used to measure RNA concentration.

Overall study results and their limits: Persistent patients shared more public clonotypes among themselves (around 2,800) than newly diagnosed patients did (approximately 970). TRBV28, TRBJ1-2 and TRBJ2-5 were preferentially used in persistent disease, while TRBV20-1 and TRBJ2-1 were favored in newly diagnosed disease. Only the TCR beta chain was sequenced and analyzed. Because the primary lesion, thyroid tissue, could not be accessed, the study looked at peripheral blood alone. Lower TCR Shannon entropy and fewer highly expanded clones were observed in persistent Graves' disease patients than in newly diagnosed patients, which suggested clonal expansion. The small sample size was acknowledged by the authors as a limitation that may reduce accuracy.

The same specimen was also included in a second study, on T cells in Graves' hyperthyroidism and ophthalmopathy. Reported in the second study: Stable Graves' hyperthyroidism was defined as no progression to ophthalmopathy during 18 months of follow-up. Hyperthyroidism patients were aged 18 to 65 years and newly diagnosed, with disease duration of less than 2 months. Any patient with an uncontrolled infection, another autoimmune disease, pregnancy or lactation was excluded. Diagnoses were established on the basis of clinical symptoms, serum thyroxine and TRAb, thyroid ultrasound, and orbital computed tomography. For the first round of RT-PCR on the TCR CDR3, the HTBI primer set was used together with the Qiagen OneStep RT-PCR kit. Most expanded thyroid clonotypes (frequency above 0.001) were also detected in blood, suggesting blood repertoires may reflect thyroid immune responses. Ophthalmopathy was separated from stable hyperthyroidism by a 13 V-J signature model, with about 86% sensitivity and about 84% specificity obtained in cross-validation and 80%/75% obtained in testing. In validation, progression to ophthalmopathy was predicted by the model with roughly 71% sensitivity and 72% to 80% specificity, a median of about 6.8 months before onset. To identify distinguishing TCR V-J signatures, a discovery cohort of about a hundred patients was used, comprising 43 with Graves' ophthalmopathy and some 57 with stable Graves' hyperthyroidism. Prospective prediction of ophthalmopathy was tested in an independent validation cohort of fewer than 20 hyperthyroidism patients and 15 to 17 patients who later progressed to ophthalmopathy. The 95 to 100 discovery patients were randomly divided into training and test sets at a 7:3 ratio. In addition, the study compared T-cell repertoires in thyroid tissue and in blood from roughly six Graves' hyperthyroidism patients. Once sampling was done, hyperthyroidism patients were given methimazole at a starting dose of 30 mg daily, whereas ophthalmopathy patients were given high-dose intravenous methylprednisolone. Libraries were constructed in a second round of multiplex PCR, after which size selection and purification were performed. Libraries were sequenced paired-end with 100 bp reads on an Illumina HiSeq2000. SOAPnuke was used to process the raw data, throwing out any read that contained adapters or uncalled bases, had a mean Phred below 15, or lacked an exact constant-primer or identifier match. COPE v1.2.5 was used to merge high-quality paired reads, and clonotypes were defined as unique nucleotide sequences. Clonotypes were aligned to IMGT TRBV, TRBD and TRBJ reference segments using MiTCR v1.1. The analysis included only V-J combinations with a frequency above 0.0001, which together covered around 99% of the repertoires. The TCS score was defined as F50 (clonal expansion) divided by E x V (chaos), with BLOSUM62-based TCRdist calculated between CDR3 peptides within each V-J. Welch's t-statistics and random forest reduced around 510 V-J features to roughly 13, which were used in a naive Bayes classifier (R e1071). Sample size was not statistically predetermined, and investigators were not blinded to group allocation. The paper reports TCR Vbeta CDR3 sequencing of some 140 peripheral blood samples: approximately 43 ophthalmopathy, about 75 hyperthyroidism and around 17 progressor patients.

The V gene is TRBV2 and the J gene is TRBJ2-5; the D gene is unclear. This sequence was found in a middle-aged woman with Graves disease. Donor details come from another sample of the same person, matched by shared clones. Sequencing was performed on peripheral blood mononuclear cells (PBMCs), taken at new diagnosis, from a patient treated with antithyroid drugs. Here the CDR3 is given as CASSVRHQETQYF. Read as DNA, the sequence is TGTGCCAGCAGTGTGAGGCACCAAGAGACCCAGTACTTC. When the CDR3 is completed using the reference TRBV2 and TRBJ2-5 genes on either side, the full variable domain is EPEVTQTPSHQVTQMGQEVILRCVPISNHLYFYWYRQILGQKVEFLVSFYNNEISEKSEIFDDQFSVERPDGSNFTLKIRSTKLEDSAMYFCASSVRHQETQYFGPGTRLLVL.